Detailed here is one TCR beta chain. The antigen this receptor binds is unknown. Base qualities are not recorded, but no much larger clone differs from it by a single base. The source of the sample is a study of blood T cell repertoires in COVID-19 (dated by TCRdb to 2018 to 2020). Background for the entire study: The collaborator samples originated in the United States, Italy and Spain and spanned the acute and convalescent phases of COVID-19. The dataset comprised deeply sampled blood TCRbeta repertoires from subjects exposed to, actively infected with, or recovered from COVID-19. The material from the prospective study consisted of cDNA or gDNA derived from T cells, B-cell-depleted T cells, or PBMCs. Where available, HLA class I and class II types were obtained from metadata supplied by the sample provider rather than from assay-based typing. The samples were drawn from two sources: the first 160 participants of the ongoing ImmuneRACE study, and 1,000 to 1,500 subjects contributed by 6 global collaborators. A de-identified subject ID, COVID-19 status, age in years and sex were almost always included in the sample metadata. A freely available public database, intended as a resource for researchers studying the immune response to SARS-CoV-2, is where the repertoires were released. Results and caveats for the whole study, not just this receptor: How much clinical and demographic metadata was included differed by source and by participant, and the metadata was provided uncurated.

TCRbeta CDR3 regions were amplified from genomic DNA by means of the immunoSEQ Assay, a bias-controlled multiplex PCR. Under the source paper's analysis protocol: Within the assay, amplification of reference gene primers was used to estimate how many nucleated cells each sample contained. Sequence reads were collapsed and filtered to measure the absolute abundance of every unique TCRbeta CDR3 rearrangement. Productive Simpson clonality was computed per sample as the square root of Simpson's diversity index over productive rearrangements. TCRdb re-hosts the immuneACCESS table, in-frame sequences only. Its copies lack some clones; in the studies checked, an unresolved V gene accounts for under half of them, and the cause for the rest is not known. That table is the source of V, J and clone size, and D and trimming were worked out from the DNA. The sample table holds about 310,000 clones, of which more than 75% were seen once. The top ten clones comprise 1% to 1.5% of the sample.

Each collaborating institution followed its own protocols to collect whole blood in K2EDTA tubes. For TCRbeta analysis, collaborator samples were shipped as frozen whole blood, as isolated PBMCs, or as DNA extracted from either sample type. V is clipped by 3 bases and J by 3 bases, and the sequence between their germline boundaries is 11 bases long. CDR1 and CDR2 are read off the germline V gene as SNHLY and FYNNEI. Reading from cysteine to phenylalanine, the CDR3 counts 15 amino acids. Only the CDR3 portion is preserved as DNA: 45 bases, with reading frame beginning at the first base. The rearranged chain carries TRBV2 and TRBJ2-2; the D gene is perhaps TRBD2, from 5 matching bases. This clonotype originated in a man aged 65 to 79 with acute or convalescent COVID-19. Material for sequencing was peripheral blood. The DNA sequence is given as TGTGCCAGCAGTGACGTGCTAGCATACACCGGGGAGCTGTTTTTT. It translates to CASSDVLAYTGELFF.